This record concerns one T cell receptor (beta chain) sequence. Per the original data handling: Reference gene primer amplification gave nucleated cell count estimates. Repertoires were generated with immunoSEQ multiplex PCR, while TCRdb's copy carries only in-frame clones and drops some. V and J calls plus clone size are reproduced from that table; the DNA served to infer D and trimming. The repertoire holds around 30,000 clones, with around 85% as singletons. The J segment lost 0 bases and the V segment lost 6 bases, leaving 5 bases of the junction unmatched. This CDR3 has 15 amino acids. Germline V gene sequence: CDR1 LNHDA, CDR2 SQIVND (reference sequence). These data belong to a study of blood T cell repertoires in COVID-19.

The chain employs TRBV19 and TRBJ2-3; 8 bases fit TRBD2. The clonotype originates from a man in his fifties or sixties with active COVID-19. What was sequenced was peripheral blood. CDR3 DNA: TGTGCCAGTAGACCGACTAGCGTTAGCACAGATACGCAGTATTTT. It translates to CASRPTSVSTDTQYF.